Described below is a single TCR beta chain sequence and its context. At least ten counts were recorded for this clonotype. No antigen is known for it. Base qualities are not recorded, but no much larger clone differs from it by a single base. To prepare the library, multiplex PCR was applied. The instrument was an Illumina HiSeq 4000. TCR beta libraries were built with iRepertoire HTBI primers and Arm-PCR amplification of CDR3 regions. Gel purification was performed on PCR products prior to sequencing. The paper's processing steps were these. Across samples, 55 to 80 TRBV and 13 to 15 TRBJ segments were identified and used for gene usage analysis of CDR3 amino acid clonotypes. COPE and FqMerger were used to merge filtered high-quality paired reads into contigs. BLAST was used to align contigs to IMGT TRBV, TRBD and TRBJ reference genes, and CDR3 was defined according to IMGT. Highly expanded clones were defined as clonotypes with a frequency above 0.1%. Shannon entropy was used to measure repertoire diversity, and the Gini coefficient was used to measure V-J evenness. A clonotype was considered public if more than one individual shared it. The raw public data were reprocessed by TCRdb itself: fastp quality trimming at Q25, MiXCR clonotype calling, in-frame beta chains only. One record per CDR3 amino acid sequence lists the most common genes and DNA. None of the V and J calls come from the authors' own analysis; TCRdb made them. The table for this sample lists fewer than 550,000 distinct CDR3 sequences; roughly 21% of them were counted only once. The top ten clones comprise roughly 7.7% of the sample.

This entry belongs to a study of regulatory T cells in long-lasting Graves disease (dated by TCRdb to the early 2020s). With regard to the full study: Persistent Graves' disease was defined as persistently positive TSH receptor autoantibodies together with antithyroid drug treatment for over 5 years. Patients with persistent Graves' disease were compared with patients with newly diagnosed Graves' disease using TCR sequencing and RNA sequencing of peripheral blood. In the clinical cohort, patients with persistent Graves' disease had used antithyroid drugs for an average of about 9.4 years. A total of about 33 samples were covered by TCR sequencing, comprising around 13 persistent and approximately 20 newly diagnosed Graves' disease patients. The study was conducted in China and was registered as a clinical trial. Paper-wide results and their limitations: Preferential use of TRBV28, TRBJ1-2 and TRBJ2-5 was observed in persistent disease, whereas TRBV20-1 and TRBJ2-1 were favored in newly diagnosed disease. Only peripheral blood was studied, because thyroid tissue, the primary lesion, was inaccessible. More public clonotypes were shared among persistent patients (roughly 2,700) than among newly diagnosed patients (roughly 1,000). Persistent Graves' disease patients showed lower TCR Shannon entropy and fewer highly expanded clones than newly diagnosed patients, suggesting clonal expansion. The authors noted that the small sample size was a limitation that may lower accuracy. Sequencing and analysis were restricted to the TCR beta chain.

V and J are truncated by 1 base and 0 bases respectively, leaving an intervening sequence of 3 bases. The CDR3, cysteine through phenylalanine, is 13 amino acids long. The read is trimmed to its CDR3 DNA, 39 bases read in frame from base 1. According to the germline V gene (reference sequence), CDR1 reads LGHDT and CDR2 reads YNNKEL. The time point label, read with the paper, signifies: persistent/refractory GD, antithyroid drugs over 5 years with positive TRAb. RNA was extracted from PBMCs in TRIzol for both TCR sequencing and RNA sequencing. The diagnosis of Graves' disease was made according to American Thyroid Association guidelines. Patients were recruited from an endocrinology department in Xi'an, China. Each patient gave approximately 10 milliliters of peripheral blood, collected in an EDTA anticoagulant tube. Ficoll Paque Plus density gradient separation was used to isolate PBMCs, and no additional T cell sorting was done. RNA quality was checked with an Agilent 2100 Bioanalyzer and agarose gel, and concentration with a NanoDrop 2000.

This specimen consisted of peripheral blood mononuclear cells (PBMCs), obtained when the disease was refractory, from a patient treated with antithyroid drugs. The chain is assembled from TRBV3-1 and TRBJ1-2, with the D gene call left open. This receptor was obtained from a female donor with Graves disease. At the DNA level, the sequence is TGTGCCAGCAGCCAAGTTGCTAACTATGGCTACACCTTC. Translated, this gives CASSQVANYGYTF.